This TCR beta chain comes out of a study of blood T cells in healthy people across ages. PCR was performed a second time for roughly 7 to 12 cycles using a sample-barcoded 5' primer and a J-beta primer mix. TCRdb recomputed calls from the 5' RACE reads with MiXCR, one row per CDR3 protein. This table has approximately 880,000 distinct CDR3 sequences, 40% to 60% appearing once. The sequencing sample was made of blood. This TCR derives from a young man in good health.

CDR3 coding DNA: TGCGCCAGCAGCGCGGGACAGGGGGCAGGCGATCAGCCCCAGCATTTT. Residues: CASSAGQGAGDQPQHF. The chain couples TRBV5-1 to TRBJ1-5; 12 bases are a match to TRBD1. Per germline, CDR1 SGHRS and CDR2 YFSETQ. J lost 5 bases, V lost 4 bases, and 7 bases had no gene match. The CDR3 covers 16 residues.